This TCR beta chain is from a study of a mutant IDH1 vaccine in newly diagnosed glioma (dated by TCRdb to about 2021). Context from the whole study: Patients were given eight vaccinations, in weeks 1, 3, 5, 7, 11, 15, 19 and 23, which matched visits V03 through V10. Six visits were used for peripheral blood collection: V03 (baseline), V05, V07, V10, V12 and V13. Of the approximately 34 treated patients, roughly 60% were male and 37.5% were female, and a mean age of about 37 years was recorded. Before enrollment, patients had received standard therapy of radiotherapy alone, temozolomide alone, or radiochemotherapy with temozolomide; most received the combination. Vaccination was initiated 4-6 weeks after radiotherapy alone, or concurrently with temozolomide cycles in the chemotherapy-containing groups. For exploratory analyses, longitudinal TCRB deep sequencing was carried out in 25 treated patients wherever samples were available.

Cut back by 4 bases and 10 bases, the V and J ends lie 16 bases apart. CDR1 is given as MDHEN and CDR2 as SYDVKM, both from the germline V gene. The CDR3 numbers 14 residues from cysteine through phenylalanine. CDR3 DNA is the only sequence kept; it has 42 bases, read in frame from the first base. Library construction relied on the immunoSEQ multiplex PCR assay. Following the manufacturer's protocol, the hsTCRB Kit was used to amplify rearranged TCR beta chain sequences. Sequencing of TCRB libraries was carried out on an Illumina MiSeq. In the authors' own workflow: The kit vendor's proprietary platform handled demultiplexing, trimming and gene mapping. TCRdb mirrors the immuneACCESS table, restricted to in-frame sequences. Some clones are absent from its copies; in checked studies, under half trace to an unresolved V gene, and the reason for the others is unknown. The V and J calls and clone size are taken from that table; D and trimming were inferred from the DNA. The sample table contains some 130,000 clones; only one count was recorded for about 82% of them. Under 7% of the sample is in the top ten clones.

A note on this clone: Its antigen remains unidentified. No much larger clonotype is one base removed from it; base qualities were not supplied.

The time point label for this specimen denotes: week 11, during vaccination. Every vaccine dose consisted of 300 ug of a 20-mer mutant IDH1 peptide in Montanide, administered subcutaneously together with topical imiquimod. Donors had newly diagnosed WHO grade 3 or 4 IDH1-mutant astrocytomas with loss of nuclear ATRX. The samples were drawn from NOA16, a multicentre, single-arm, open-label phase I trial in Germany that tested a mutant IDH1 peptide vaccine in humans for the first time. The DNeasy Blood and Tissue Kit was used to extract genomic DNA from EDTA blood for TCRB sequencing. Points the paper makes about the study in general: Pseudoprogression appeared unrelated to alterations in the top peripheral T cell clonotypes detected by TCRB sequencing. Availability determined which PBMC samples were chosen for TCRB deep sequencing. Immune responses induced by the vaccine were seen in 90% to 95% of patients across multiple MHC alleles. It was noted by the authors that analyses of patient blood samples could not be reproduced owing to sample limitations.

The receptor was isolated from a man aged 35 to 55 with glioma. The material sequenced was PBMCs, taken from a glioma patient whose treatment included an IDH1 peptide vaccine. The V and J genes are TRBV28 and TRBJ1-4; TRBD1 is perhaps the D gene, given 5 matching bases. The DNA reads TGTGCCAGCAGTTCCGGGACCGGGTGGGTAAAACTGTTTTTT. Its protein product is CASSSGTGWVKLFF.